One and the same sample provided the 2 T cell receptor beta chains below, sequenced in a study of shared clonotypes between healthy human individuals. The repertoire was sequenced with immunoSEQ multiplex PCR; TCRdb's copy has only in-frame clones and lacks some. The sample has some 200,000 clones, approximately 61% seen once; the top ten hold more than 9%. The material sequenced was memory CD4+ T cells sorted from blood. Subset given: CD45RA-negative fraction. All receptors come from a man between 25 and 39 years old in good health.

The chain recombines TRBV11-3 with TRBJ1-5; TRBD1 matches at 8 bases. CDR3 length: 13 residues. The germline gives CDR1 SGHNT, CDR2 YENEEA. V lost 4 bases to trimming and J lost 6 bases; unmatched junction nucleotides: 2. The CDR3 DNA reads as TGTGCCAGCAGCTCAGGGGGCAGTCAGCCCCAGCATTTT. It is translated as CASSSGGSQPQHF. Variable domain in full (rest from reference TRBV11-3 and TRBJ1-5): EAGVVQSPRYKIIEKKQPVAFWCNPISGHNTLYWYLQNLGQGPELLIRYENEEAVDDSQLPKDRFSAERLKGVDSTLKIQPAELGDSAVYLCASSSGGSQPQHFGDGTRLSIL.

This clone came up a few times. CDR3 DNA sequence: TGTGCCAGCAGTCATCGGGCGGCTGGGGGGGATGAGCAGTTCTTC. Translation gives CASSHRAAGGDEQFF. This chain joins TRBV6-4 and TRBJ2-1; 7 nucleotides agree with TRBD2. Trimming cost V 5 bases and J 8 bases; bases outside gene matches: 12. The germline gives CDR1 MRHNA, CDR2 SNTAGT. This CDR3 contains 15 residues.